Listed below are T cell receptor beta chains from one sample, sequenced in a study of identifying expanded T cells in peripheral blood. Libraries were prepared by immunoSEQ multiplex PCR; TCRdb keeps only in-frame clonotypes and omits some of them. Of about 91,000 clones listed, 88% are singletons. Material for sequencing was blood. The origin of the receptors is a person between 18 and 75 years old in good health. Each CDR3 is given with its conserved first and last residue. A D gene is named only where the DNA matches it firmly. Size tells how often a clone was seen (once, few, many) or the class of an expanded clone, and some rows leave it out.

V: TRBV30; D: .; J: TRBJ1-6; size: .; CDR3: CAWSVNGSPLHF; DNA: TGTGCCTGGAGTGTAAACGGCTCACCCCTCCACTTT
V: TRBV10-1; D: TRBD2; J: TRBJ2-7; size: .; CDR3: CASSEASGEQYF; DNA: TGCGCCAGCAGTGAGGCTAGCGGCGAGCAGTACTTC
V: TRBV5-7; D: .; J: TRBJ2-5; size: .; CDR3: CASSHPGTQYF; DNA: TGTGCCAGCAGCCACCCTGGGACCCAGTACTTC
V: TRBV4-1; D: .; J: TRBJ1-1; size: .; CDR3: CASSHHNTEAFF; DNA: TGCGCCAGCAGCCATCATAACACTGAAGCTTTCTTT
V: TRBV28; D: .; J: TRBJ1-5; size: .; CDR3: CASSFRVDQPQHF; DNA: TGTGCCAGCAGTTTTAGGGTAGATCAGCCCCAGCATTTT
V: TRBV15; D: TRBD1; J: TRBJ2-7; size: .; CDR3: CATSSAALDRERPYEQYF; DNA: TGTGCCACCAGCAGCGCCGCTCTTGACAGGGAAAGACCCTACGAGCAGTACTTC
V: TRBV19; D: .; J: TRBJ1-1; size: .; CDR3: CATGTGPTEAFF; DNA: TGTGCCACTGGGACCGGGCCCACTGAAGCTTTCTTT
V: TRBV7-9; D: .; J: TRBJ2-7; size: once; CDR3: CASTSGRTLYEQYF; DNA: TGTGCCAGCACCTCGGGGAGGACGCTTTACGAGCAGTACTTC
V: TRBV7-9; D: .; J: TRBJ2-1; size: .; CDR3: CASSPLAGGEQFF; DNA: TGTGCCAGCAGCCCCCTCGCCGGTGGTGAGCAGTTCTTC
V: TRBV7-8; D: TRBD1; J: TRBJ2-7; size: .; CDR3: CASSQPRDSYYEQYF; DNA: TGTGCCAGCAGCCAACCCCGGGACAGCTACTACGAGCAGTACTTC
V: TRBV4-2; D: .; J: TRBJ1-4; size: .; CDR3: CASSHSAGGGNEKLFF; DNA: TGTGCCAGCAGCCACTCGGCCGGGGGGGGAAATGAAAAACTGTTTTTT
V: TRBV10-3; D: TRBD2; J: TRBJ2-5; size: once; CDR3: CAIRTSGGAETQYF; DNA: TGTGCCATCAGGACTAGCGGGGGGGCAGAGACCCAGTACTTC
V: TRBV28; D: TRBD1; J: TRBJ1-1; size: .; CDR3: CASSLSLGTGGNTEAFF; DNA: TGTGCCAGCAGTTTATCCCTGGGGACAGGGGGGAACACTGAAGCTTTCTTT
V: TRBV7-9; D: .; J: TRBJ1-2; size: .; CDR3: CASSSTTGHTDGYTF; DNA: TGTGCCAGCAGCTCAACAACGGGACACACAGACGGCTACACCTTC
V: TRBV27; D: .; J: TRBJ2-7; size: .; CDR3: CASSLQGGQIYEQYF; DNA: TGTGCCAGCAGTTTACAGGGCGGGCAGATCTACGAGCAGTACTTC
V: TRBV13; D: TRBD2; J: TRBJ2-6; size: .; CDR3: CASSFTLGLGRSGANVLTF; DNA: TGTGCCAGCAGTTTTACCCTTGGACTAGGGAGGTCTGGGGCCAACGTCCTGACTTTC
V: TRBV5-8; D: TRBD1; J: TRBJ2-5; size: .; CDR3: CASSLARRDRDQETQYF; DNA: TGTGCCAGCAGCTTGGCTCGGCGCGACAGGGATCAAGAGACCCAGTACTTC
V: TRBV6-6; D: .; J: TRBJ1-2; size: .; CDR3: CASSYKGETSYGYTF; DNA: TGTGCCAGCAGTTACAAGGGCGAGACATCCTATGGCTACACCTTC
V: TRBV4-3; D: .; J: TRBJ2-1; size: once; CDR3: CASVLIYPSSYNEQFF; DNA: TGCGCCAGTGTGCTCATTTATCCGAGCTCCTACAATGAGCAGTTCTTC
V: TRBV4-1; D: TRBD1; J: TRBJ2-7; size: .; CDR3: CASSPGQGNYEQYF; DNA: TGCGCCAGCAGCCCGGGACAGGGGAACTACGAGCAGTACTTC
V: TRBV9; D: .; J: TRBJ1-1; size: .; CDR3: CASSVGAGDGTEAFF; DNA: TGTGCCAGCAGCGTAGGAGCAGGGGATGGCACTGAAGCTTTCTTT
V: TRBV9; D: TRBD1; J: TRBJ1-1; size: .; CDR3: CASSGNRGTEAFF; DNA: TGTGCCAGCAGCGGCAACAGGGGGACTGAAGCTTTCTTT
V: TRBV7-2; D: .; J: TRBJ2-3; size: many; CDR3: CASSLGTEGGLPQYF; DNA: TGTGCCAGCAGCTTAGGAACCGAGGGGGGGCTCCCGCAGTATTTT
V: TRBV5-4; D: .; J: TRBJ2-1; size: .; CDR3: CASSFPQRSYNEQFF; DNA: TGTGCCAGCAGTTTCCCCCAGAGATCCTACAATGAGCAGTTCTTC